This TCR beta chain was sequenced during a study of OX40 agonist ivuxolimab in advanced cancers. Assay used: immunoSEQ multiplex PCR; TCRdb lists only in-frame clones, some missing. The repertoire holds approximately 76,000 clones, almost 85% seen once, with approximately 0.63% in the top ten. There are 14 residues in the CDR3. Germline assignment: CDR1 LNHDA and CDR2 SQIVND (reference sequence). Trimming pared 2 bases from V and 4 bases from J, leaving 12 bases between. The specimen comprised CD4+ or CD8+ T cells sorted from blood, sampled in a trial of the OX40 agonist ivuxolimab. This TCR was sampled from an adult with an advanced solid tumor such as melanoma, head and neck, liver or kidney cancer. The chain carries TRBV19 and TRBJ2-7; possibly TRBD1 for D (5 bases). The CDR3 spells CASSISGKLYEQYF. CDR3 DNA sequence: TGTGCCAGTAGTATATCAGGGAAATTATACGAGCAGTACTTC.